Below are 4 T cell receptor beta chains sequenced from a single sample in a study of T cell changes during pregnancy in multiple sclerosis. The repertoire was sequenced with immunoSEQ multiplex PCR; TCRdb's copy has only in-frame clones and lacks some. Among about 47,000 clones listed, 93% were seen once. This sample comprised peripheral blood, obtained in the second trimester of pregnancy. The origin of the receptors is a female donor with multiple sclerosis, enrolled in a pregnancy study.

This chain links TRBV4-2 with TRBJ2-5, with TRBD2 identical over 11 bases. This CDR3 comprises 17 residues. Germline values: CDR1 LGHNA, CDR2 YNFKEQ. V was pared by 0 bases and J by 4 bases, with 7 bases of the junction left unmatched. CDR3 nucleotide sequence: TGTGCCAGCAGCCAAGATGTCCTAGCGGGAGGCAGAGAGACCCAGTACTTC. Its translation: CASSQDVLAGGRETQYF.

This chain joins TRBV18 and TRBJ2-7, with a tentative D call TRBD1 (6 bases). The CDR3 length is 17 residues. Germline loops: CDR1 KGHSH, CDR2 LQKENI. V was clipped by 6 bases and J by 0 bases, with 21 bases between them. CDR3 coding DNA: TGTGCCAGCTCCCTCCTCAGACCTGGACAGAGCTCCTACGAGCAGTACTTC. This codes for CASSLLRPGQSSYEQYF.

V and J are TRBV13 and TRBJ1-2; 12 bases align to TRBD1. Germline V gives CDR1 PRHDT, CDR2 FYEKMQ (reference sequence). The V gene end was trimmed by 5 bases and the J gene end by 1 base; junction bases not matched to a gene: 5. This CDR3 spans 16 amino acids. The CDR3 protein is CASSGRDRGLNYGYTF. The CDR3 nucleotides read TGTGCCAGCAGCGGCCGGGACAGGGGGCTTAACTATGGCTACACCTTC.

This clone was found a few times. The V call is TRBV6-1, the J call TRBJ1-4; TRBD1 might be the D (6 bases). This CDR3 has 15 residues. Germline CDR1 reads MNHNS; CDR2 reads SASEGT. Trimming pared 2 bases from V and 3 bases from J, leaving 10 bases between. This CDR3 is CASSETPGANEKLFF. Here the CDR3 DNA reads TGTGCCAGCAGTGAAACCCCAGGGGCTAATGAAAAACTGTTTTTT.